The entry below gives a single TCR beta chain sequence along with its context. The authors ran two nested PCRs of roughly 16 and 10 cycles on TCRalpha and TCRbeta cDNA. TCRdb re-analyzed the 5' RACE reads; it lists each CDR3 protein once, without DNA. The data show about 110,000 distinct CDR3 sequences, and the top ten clones hold 9.5% to 15%. This record belongs to a study of monozygotic twins with inflammatory bowel disease. This sequence was found in a human donor with ulcerative colitis or Crohn's disease, or a healthy co-twin of an affected twin (not recorded which). Sequencing was done on a sample of blood.

The CDR3: CASSLLSGQPYEQYF. This chain connects TRBV28 to TRBJ2-7; the D gene TCRdb calls, TRBD1, cannot be checked with no DNA. This CDR3 contains 15 residues. The germline CDR1 and CDR2 sequences are MDHEN and SYDVKM.